This T cell receptor beta chain is drawn from a study of OX40 agonist ivuxolimab in advanced cancers. Germline CDR1 reads SGHVS; CDR2 reads FNYEAQ. Trimming took 3 bases from V and 4 from J; bases not matched to a gene: 5. CDR3 size: 14 residues. Produced via immunoSEQ multiplex PCR; TCRdb's table is partial and in-frame only. The sample shows roughly 100,000 clones, 95% to 96% of them seen only once. The sequenced sample was CD4+ or CD8+ T cells sorted from blood, obtained in a trial of the OX40 agonist ivuxolimab. The chain uses TRBV7-6 and TRBJ1-2; 7 nucleotides align to TRBD1. The TCR was taken from an adult with an advanced solid tumor such as melanoma, head and neck, liver or kidney cancer. This chain's CDR3 is CASSLGEGAYGYTF. In DNA form, the CDR3 reads TGTGCCAGCAGCTTGGGGGAGGGGGCCTATGGCTACACCTTC.